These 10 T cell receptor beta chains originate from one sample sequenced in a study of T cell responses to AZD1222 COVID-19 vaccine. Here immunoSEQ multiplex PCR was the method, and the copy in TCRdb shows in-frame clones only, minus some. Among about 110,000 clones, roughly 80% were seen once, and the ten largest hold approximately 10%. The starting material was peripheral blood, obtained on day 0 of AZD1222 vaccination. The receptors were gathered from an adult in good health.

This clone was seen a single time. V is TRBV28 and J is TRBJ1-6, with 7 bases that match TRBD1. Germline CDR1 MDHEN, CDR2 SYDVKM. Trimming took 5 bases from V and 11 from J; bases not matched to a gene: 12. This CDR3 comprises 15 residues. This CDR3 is CASSLSDRYRAPLHF. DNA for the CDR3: TGTGCCAGCAGTCTATCGGACAGGTATAGGGCACCCCTCCACTTT.

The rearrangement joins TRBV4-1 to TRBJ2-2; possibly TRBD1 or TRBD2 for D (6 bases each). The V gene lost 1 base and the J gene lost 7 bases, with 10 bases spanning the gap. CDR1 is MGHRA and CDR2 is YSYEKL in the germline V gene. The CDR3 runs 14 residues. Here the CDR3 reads CASSQVGGIGELFF. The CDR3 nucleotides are TGCGCCAGCAGCCAAGTAGGGGGGATCGGGGAGCTGTTTTTT.

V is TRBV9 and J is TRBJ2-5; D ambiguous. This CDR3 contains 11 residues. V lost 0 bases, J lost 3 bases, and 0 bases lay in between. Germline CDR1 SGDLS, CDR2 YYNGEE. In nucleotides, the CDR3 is TGTGCCAGCAGCGTAGAAGAGACCCAGTACTTC. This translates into CASSVEETQYF.

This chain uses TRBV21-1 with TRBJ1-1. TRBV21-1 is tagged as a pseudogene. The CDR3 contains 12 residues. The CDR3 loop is CASREENTEAFF. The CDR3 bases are TGTGCCAGCAGGGAGGAGAACACTGAAGCTTTCTTT.

The DNA for the CDR3 is TGTGCCATCAGTAAGGGGGAACGGGAGGGCTACACCTTC. The encoded protein is CAISKGEREGYTF. The chain links TRBV10-3 to TRBJ1-2, with a weak D call TRBD1 (6 bases). With 5 bases removed from V and 8 bases from J, the gap between germline ends came to 15 bases. Looked up from germline, CDR1 is ENHRY and CDR2 is SYGVKD. The CDR3 length is 13 residues.

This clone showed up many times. As DNA, the CDR3 is TGCGCCAGCAGCTTGGAACCCGCGGGGTCAGATACGCAGTATTTT. Translation: CASSLEPAGSDTQYF. This chain connects TRBV5-1 to TRBJ2-3, with D maybe TRBD2 (6 bases). The CDR3 is made up of 15 amino acids. Per germline, CDR1 SGHRS and CDR2 YFSETQ. Trimming removed 0 bases at V and 4 bases at J, with 12 bases between. Looking up the rest from reference TRBV5-1 and TRBJ2-3 gives the full variable domain: KAGVTQTPRYLIKTRGQQVTLSCSPISGHRSVSWYQQTPGQGLQFLFEYFSETQRNKGNFPGRFSGRQFSNSRSEMNVSTLELGDSALYLCASSLEPAGSDTQYFGPGTRLTVL.

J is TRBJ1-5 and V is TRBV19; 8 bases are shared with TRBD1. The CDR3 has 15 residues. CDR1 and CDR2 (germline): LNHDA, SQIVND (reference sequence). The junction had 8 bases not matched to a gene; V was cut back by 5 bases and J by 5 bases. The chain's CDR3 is CASSETGTGYQPQHF. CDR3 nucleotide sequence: TGTGCCAGTAGTGAAACCGGGACAGGTTATCAGCCCCAGCATTTT.

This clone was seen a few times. The CDR3, as DNA: TGTGCCAGCAGTGGCCTAGCGGGGGGGCTCTACGAGCAGTACTTC. Translated: CASSGLAGGLYEQYF. The chain uses TRBV27 and TRBJ2-7; 12 nucleotides agree with TRBD2. Germline CDR1 is MNHEY and CDR2 is SMNVEV (reference sequence). This CDR3 spans 15 amino acids. Trimming took 5 bases from V and 3 from J; bases not matched to a gene: 5.

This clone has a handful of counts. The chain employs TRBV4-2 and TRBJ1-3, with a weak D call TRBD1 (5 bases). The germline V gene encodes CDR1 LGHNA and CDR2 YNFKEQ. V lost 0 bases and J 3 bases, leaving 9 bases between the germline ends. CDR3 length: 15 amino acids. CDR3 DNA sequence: TGTGCCAGCAGCCAAGATCGGGGGGATGGAAACACCATATATTTT. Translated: CASSQDRGDGNTIYF.

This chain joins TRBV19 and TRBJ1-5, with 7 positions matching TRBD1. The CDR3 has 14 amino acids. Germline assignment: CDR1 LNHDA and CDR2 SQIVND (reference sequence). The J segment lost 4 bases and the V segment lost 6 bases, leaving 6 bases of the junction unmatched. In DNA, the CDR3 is TGTGCCAGTAGACCGGGACAGTGGAATCAGCCCCAGCATTTT. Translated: CASRPGQWNQPQHF.